Sequencing of this T cell receptor beta chain was carried out in a study of blood T cell repertoires in COVID-19. Whole-study context: T cells, B-cell-depleted T cells, or PBMCs provided the cDNA or gDNA that served as material.

Germline loops: CDR1 SGHAT, CDR2 FQNNGV. Trimming left V 5 bases short and J 6 bases short, with 14 bases between. This CDR3 is built from 14 residues. In the authors' methods: By means of reference gene primer amplification, nucleated cell counts were estimated. The repertoire was sequenced with immunoSEQ multiplex PCR; TCRdb's copy has only in-frame clones and lacks some. D and trimming were read from the DNA, whereas the V and J calls and clone size are those reported in that table. The sample comprises roughly 250,000 clones, around four fifths of which are singletons, and about 6.3% rests with the top ten.

Sequencing was carried out using peripheral blood. V and J are TRBV11-2 and TRBJ2-1, with D perhaps TRBD2 (6 bases). The receptor was isolated from a woman aged 60-75 years with active or convalescent COVID-19. Here the CDR3 reads CASSNGGPPNEQFF. For the CDR3, the DNA is TGTGCCAGCAGCAACGGGGGTCCTCCCAATGAGCAGTTCTTC.